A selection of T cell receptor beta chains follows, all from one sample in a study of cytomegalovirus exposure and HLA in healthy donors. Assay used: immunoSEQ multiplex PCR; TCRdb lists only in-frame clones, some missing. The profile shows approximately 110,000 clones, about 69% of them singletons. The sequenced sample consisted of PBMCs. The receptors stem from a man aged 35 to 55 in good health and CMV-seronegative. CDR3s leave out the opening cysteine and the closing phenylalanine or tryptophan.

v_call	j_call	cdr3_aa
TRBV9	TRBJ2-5	ASSAHSGGETQY
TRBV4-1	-	ASSQSSGLYEQY
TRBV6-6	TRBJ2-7	ASSPAQVNYEQY
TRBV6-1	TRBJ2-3	ASSIPQGVTDTQY
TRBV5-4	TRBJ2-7	ASSLEPGLAIGEQY
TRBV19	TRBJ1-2	ASTLTGVEGYT
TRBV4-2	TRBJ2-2	ASSHRLAGNTGELF
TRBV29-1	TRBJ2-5	SVERRGVETQY
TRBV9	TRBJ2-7	ASSNPLAGGDEQY
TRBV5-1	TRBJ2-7	ASSLGEGWYEQY
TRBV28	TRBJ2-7	ASNHQYEQY
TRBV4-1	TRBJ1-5	ASSQEPEGVSNQPQH
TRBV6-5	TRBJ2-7	ASSPQDSSYEQY
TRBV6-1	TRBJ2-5	ASSGGFDPPKETQY
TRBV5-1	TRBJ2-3	ASSLAQGGTDTQY
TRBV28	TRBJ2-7	ASGRNRDRGVYEQY
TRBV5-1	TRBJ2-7	ASSSDRPEYEQY
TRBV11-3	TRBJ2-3	ASSLDLVATDTQY
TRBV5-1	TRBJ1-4	ASSLGGPNEKLF
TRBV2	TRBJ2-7	ASSDYGTGKGEQY
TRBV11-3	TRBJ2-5	ASSARTSGGERQETQY
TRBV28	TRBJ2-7	ASSLYRTGIPYEQY
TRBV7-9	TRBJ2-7	ASSLGQMGNEQY
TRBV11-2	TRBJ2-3	ASSPGLAGGKRTDTQY
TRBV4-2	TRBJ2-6	ASSQDRGAGANVLT
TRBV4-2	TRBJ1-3	ASSQGESVSSGNTIY
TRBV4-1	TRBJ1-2	ASSQDTFNYGYT
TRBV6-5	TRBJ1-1	ASSFRQGSEAF
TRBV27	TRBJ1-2	ASSSPTGTGIGGYT
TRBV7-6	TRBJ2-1	ASSGPGQWGSYNEQF
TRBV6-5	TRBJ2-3	ASSKNRGSDTQY
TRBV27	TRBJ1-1	ASSSGQRNTEAF
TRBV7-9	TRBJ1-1	ASSFRTHALIGTEAF
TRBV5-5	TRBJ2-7	ASSHQGEQY
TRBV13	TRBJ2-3	ASSLTGGGTDTQY
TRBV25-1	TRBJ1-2	ASSDIRTGDGYT
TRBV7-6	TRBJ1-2	ASSRGYGYT
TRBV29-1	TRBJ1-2	SVEQDRGDYGYT
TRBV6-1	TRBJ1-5	ASSEFPSSNQPQH
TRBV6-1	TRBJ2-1	ASSEETTTPYNEQF
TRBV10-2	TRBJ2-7	ASSGAGAYEQY
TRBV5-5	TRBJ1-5	ASSITGNQPQH
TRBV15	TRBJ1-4	ATRDSTNEKLF
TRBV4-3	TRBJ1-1	ASSPHRAMNTEAF
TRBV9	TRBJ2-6	ASSPGQPTSGANVLT
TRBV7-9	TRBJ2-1	ASSLARSGLYNEQF
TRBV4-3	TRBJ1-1	ASSHLYQQGNTEAF
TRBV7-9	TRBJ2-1	ASSFPVYNEQF
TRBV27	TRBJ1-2	ASSFSGANYGYT
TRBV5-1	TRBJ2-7	ASSLGLAGSNSYEQY
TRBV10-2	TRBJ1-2	ASIPGGGWGYT
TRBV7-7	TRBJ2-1	ASSLRTGEGEQF
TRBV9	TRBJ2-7	ASSVVPSYEQY
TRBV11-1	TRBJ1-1	ASSSRTGQGTEAF
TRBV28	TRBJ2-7	AITSPDRGNHEQY